What follows describes a single T cell receptor (beta chain). Its cognate antigen has yet to be identified. There are no base qualities to consult, and no much larger clone falls within one base. Receptor amplification or capture employed multiplex PCR. Instrument on record: Illumina HiSeq 4000. To build TCR beta libraries, CDR3 regions were amplified by Arm-PCR using iRepertoire HTBI primers. Before sequencing, the PCR products underwent gel purification. Per the authors' processing: Gene usage analysis of CDR3 amino acid clonotypes used the 60 to 75 TRBV and more than 13 TRBJ segments found across samples. Filtered high-quality paired reads were merged into contigs using COPE and FqMerger. BLAST was used to align contigs to IMGT TRBV, TRBD and TRBJ reference genes, with CDR3 defined following IMGT. Any clonotype with a frequency above 0.1% was classified as a highly expanded clone. Shannon entropy served as the measure of repertoire diversity, while the Gini coefficient captured V-J evenness. A clonotype was considered public if more than one individual shared it. TCRdb trimmed the raw reads at Q25, called clones with MiXCR and kept productive beta chains. Each entry merges the rows of one CDR3 protein and shows their most common DNA and genes. TCRdb, not the original authors, processed these V and J calls. In this sample the table shows about 560,000 distinct CDR3 sequences, 15% to 20% of which occur a single time. Jointly, the top ten make up 12% of the sample.

The entry originates in a study of regulatory T cells in long-lasting Graves disease (dated by TCRdb to the early 2020s). General notes on the study: Newly diagnosed Graves' disease patients had taken antithyroid drugs for less than 3 months. Patients with persistent Graves' disease were compared with patients with newly diagnosed Graves' disease using TCR sequencing and RNA sequencing of peripheral blood. A total of roughly 33 samples were covered by TCR sequencing, comprising approximately 13 persistent and around 20 newly diagnosed Graves' disease patients. The study was conducted in China and was registered as a clinical trial. The study at large found these results: The authors acknowledged the small sample size as a limitation that may reduce accuracy. More public clonotypes were shared among persistent patients (roughly 2,700) than among newly diagnosed patients (roughly 1,000). Lower TCR Shannon entropy and fewer highly expanded clones were observed in persistent Graves' disease patients than in newly diagnosed patients, which suggested clonal expansion. Only the TCR beta chain was sequenced and analyzed. Peripheral blood alone was examined, since thyroid tissue, which constituted the primary lesion, could not be accessed.

This specimen's time point label, interpreted: newly diagnosed GD, antithyroid drugs for less than 3 months. For both TCR sequencing and RNA sequencing, RNA was extracted from PBMCs in TRIzol. The diagnosis of Graves' disease was made according to American Thyroid Association guidelines. Patients for the study were recruited at an endocrinology department in Xi'an, China. Each patient gave approximately 10 milliliters of peripheral blood, collected in an EDTA anticoagulant tube. Ficoll Paque Plus density gradient separation was used to isolate PBMCs, and no further T cell sorting was done. An Agilent 2100 Bioanalyzer and agarose gel were used to check RNA quality, and a NanoDrop 2000 was used to measure RNA concentration. This same sample was also part of a study on T cells in Graves' hyperthyroidism and ophthalmopathy. Per the second study: Stable Graves' hyperthyroidism was defined as no progression to ophthalmopathy during 18 months of follow-up. The hyperthyroidism patients were between 18 and 65 years old and newly diagnosed, with a disease duration of less than 2 months. Any patient with an uncontrolled infection, another autoimmune disease, pregnancy or lactation was excluded. Diagnoses were based on clinical symptoms, serum thyroxine and TRAb, thyroid ultrasound and orbital computed tomography. A first-round RT-PCR of the TCR CDR3 used the HTBI primer set with the Qiagen OneStep RT-PCR kit. Blood samples also contained most of the expanded thyroid clonotypes (frequency above 0.001), which suggests that blood repertoires may reflect thyroid immune responses. Ophthalmopathy was separated from stable hyperthyroidism by a 13 V-J signature model, with around 90% sensitivity and 81% to 82% specificity obtained in cross-validation and 80%/75% obtained in testing. During validation, the model predicted progression to ophthalmopathy a median of around 6 months ahead of onset, with 70.59% sensitivity and more than 72% specificity. To identify distinguishing TCR V-J signatures, a discovery cohort of around 100 patients was used, comprising some 45 with Graves' ophthalmopathy and around 57 with stable Graves' hyperthyroidism. Prospective prediction of ophthalmopathy was tested in an independent validation cohort consisting of 18 hyperthyroidism patients and some 17 patients who later progressed to ophthalmopathy. For training and testing, the 100 or so patients in the discovery cohort were randomly divided in a 7:3 ratio. In six Graves' hyperthyroidism patients, the study also compared T-cell repertoires from thyroid tissue with T-cell repertoires from blood. After blood sampling, hyperthyroidism patients were treated with methimazole at a starting dose of 30 mg daily, and ophthalmopathy patients were treated with high-dose intravenous methylprednisolone. The libraries were constructed in a second round of multiplex PCR and then size-selected and purified. The libraries were sequenced on an Illumina HiSeq2000 using paired-end 100 bp reads. SOAPnuke was used to process the raw data, removing reads that contained adapters or uncalled bases, had a mean Phred below 15, or lacked an exact match to the constant primer or identifier. High-quality paired reads were merged using COPE v1.2.5, and each unique nucleotide sequence was defined as a clonotype. MiTCR v1.1 was used to align the clonotypes against IMGT TRBV, TRBD and TRBJ reference segments. Analysis was restricted to V-J combinations with a frequency above 0.0001, which covered approximately 99% of repertoires. A TCS score was defined as the ratio between F50 (clonal expansion) and ExV (chaos), using BLOSUM62-based TCRdist between CDR3 peptides within each V-J. Welch's t-statistics and random forest reduced approximately 520 V-J features to 13, which were used in a naive Bayes classifier (R e1071). No statistical method was used to set the sample size in advance, and investigators knew the group allocation. The paper reports TCR Vbeta CDR3 sequencing of approximately 140 peripheral blood samples: approximately 41 ophthalmopathy, under 80 hyperthyroidism and roughly 17 progressor patients.

The specimen comprised peripheral blood mononuclear cells (PBMCs), sampled at new diagnosis, from a patient treated with antithyroid drugs. The sequence was obtained from a man aged 18 to 29 with Graves disease. Donor details come from another sample of the same person, matched by shared clones.

The bases read TGCGCCAGCAGCTTCGGGGACAGGGAGGAAAATGGCTACACCTTC. It specifies CASSFGDREENGYTF. This chain joins TRBV5-1 to TRBJ1-2, with 9 central nucleotides matching TRBD1. CDR3 length: 15 amino acids, cysteine to phenylalanine. Just the 45-base CDR3 DNA is kept, in frame starting at base 1. The germline V gene gives CDR1 as SGHRS and CDR2 as YFSETQ. Unmatched junction bases come to 8, with V trimmed by 2 bases and J by 6 bases.